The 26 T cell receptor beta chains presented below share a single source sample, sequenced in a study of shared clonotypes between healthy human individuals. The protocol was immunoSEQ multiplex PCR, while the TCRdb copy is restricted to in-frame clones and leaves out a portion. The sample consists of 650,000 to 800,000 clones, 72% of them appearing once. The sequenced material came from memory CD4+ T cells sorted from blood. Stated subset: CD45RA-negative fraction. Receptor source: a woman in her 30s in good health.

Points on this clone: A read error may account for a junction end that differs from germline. CDR3 loop: CASRLDNLPYEQCF. CDR3 in DNA: TGTGCCAGCAGATTGGACAACCTGCCCTACGAGCAGTGCTTC. The gene calls are TRBV28 and TRBJ2-7, with D maybe TRBD1 (5 bases). The CDR3 loop spans 14 amino acids. Germline V lookup: CDR1 MDHEN, CDR2 SYDVKM.

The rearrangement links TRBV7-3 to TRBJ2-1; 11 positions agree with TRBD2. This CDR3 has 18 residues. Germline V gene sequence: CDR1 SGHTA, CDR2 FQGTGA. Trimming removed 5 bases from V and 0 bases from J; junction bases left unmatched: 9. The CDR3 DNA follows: TGTGCCAGCAGCGCGTGGCTAGCGGGAGGAAGCTCCTACAATGAGCAGTTCTTC. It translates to CASSAWLAGGSSYNEQFF. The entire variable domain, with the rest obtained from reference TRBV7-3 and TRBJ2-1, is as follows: GAGVSQTPSNKVTEKGKYVELRCDPISGHTALYWYRQSLGQGPEFLIYFQGTGAADDSGLPNDRFFAVRPEGSVSTLKIQRTERGDSAVYLCASSAWLAGGSSYNEQFFGPGTRLTVL.

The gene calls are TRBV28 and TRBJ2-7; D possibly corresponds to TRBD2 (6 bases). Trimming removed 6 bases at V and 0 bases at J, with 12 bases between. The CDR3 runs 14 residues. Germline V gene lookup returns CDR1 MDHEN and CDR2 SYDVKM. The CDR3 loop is CASRPERVSYEQYF. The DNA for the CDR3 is TGTGCCAGCAGGCCGGAGCGGGTCTCCTACGAGCAGTACTTC.

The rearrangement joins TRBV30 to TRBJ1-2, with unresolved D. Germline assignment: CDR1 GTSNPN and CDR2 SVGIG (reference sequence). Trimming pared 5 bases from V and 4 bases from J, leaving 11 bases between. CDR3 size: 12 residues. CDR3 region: CAWSGGSYGYTF. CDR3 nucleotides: TGTGCCTGGTCCGGAGGGTCCTATGGCTACACCTTC.

The CDR3 protein is CASSDPTEWMGAGNTIYF. CDR3 bases: TGTGCCAGCAGTGATCCTACAGAATGGATGGGGGCTGGAAACACCATATATTTT. V gene TRBV2 combines with J gene TRBJ1-3, with a possible D match to TRBD1 (5 bases). Trimming stripped 3 bases from V and 2 bases from J, with 20 bases between. Germline V gene lookup returns CDR1 SNHLY and CDR2 FYNNEI. This CDR3 is 18 amino acids long.

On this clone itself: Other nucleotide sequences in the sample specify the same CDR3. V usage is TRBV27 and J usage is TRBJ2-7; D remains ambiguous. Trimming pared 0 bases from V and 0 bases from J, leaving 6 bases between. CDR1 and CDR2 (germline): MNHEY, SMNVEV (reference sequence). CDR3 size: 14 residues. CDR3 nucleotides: TGTGCCAGCAGTTTATCAGAAACCTCCTACGAGCAGTACTTC. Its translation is CASSLSETSYEQYF.

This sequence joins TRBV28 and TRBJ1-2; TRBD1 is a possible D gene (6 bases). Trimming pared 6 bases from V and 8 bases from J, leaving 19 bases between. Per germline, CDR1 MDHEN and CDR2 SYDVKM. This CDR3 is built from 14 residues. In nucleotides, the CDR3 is TGTGCCAGCAGCCTCAGCGCCGGGACATACGGCTACACCTTC. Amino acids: CASSLSAGTYGYTF.

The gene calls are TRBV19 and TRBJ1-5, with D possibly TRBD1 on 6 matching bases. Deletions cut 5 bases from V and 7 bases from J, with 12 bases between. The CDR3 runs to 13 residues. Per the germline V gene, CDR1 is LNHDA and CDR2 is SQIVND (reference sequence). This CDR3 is CASSQGIDQPQHF. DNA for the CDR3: TGTGCCAGTAGTCAGGGGATAGACCAGCCCCAGCATTTT. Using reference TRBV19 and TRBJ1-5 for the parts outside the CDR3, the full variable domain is DGGITQSPKYLFRKEGQNVTLSCEQNLNHDAMYWYRQDPGQGLRLIYYSQIVNDFQKGDIAEGYSVSREKKESFPLTVTSAQKNPTAFYLCASSQGIDQPQHFGDGTRLSIL.

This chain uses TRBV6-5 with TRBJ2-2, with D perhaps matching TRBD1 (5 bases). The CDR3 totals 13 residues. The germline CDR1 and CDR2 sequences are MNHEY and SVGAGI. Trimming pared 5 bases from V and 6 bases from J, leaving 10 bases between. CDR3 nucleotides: TGTGCCAGCAGTCTACAGGAATCCGGGGAGCTGTTTTTT. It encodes CASSLQESGELFF.

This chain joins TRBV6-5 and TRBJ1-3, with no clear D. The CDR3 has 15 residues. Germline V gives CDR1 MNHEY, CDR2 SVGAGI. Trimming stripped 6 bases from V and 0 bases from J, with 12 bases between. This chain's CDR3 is CASSPRSASGNTIYF. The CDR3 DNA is TGTGCCAGCAGCCCACGGTCCGCCTCTGGAAACACCATATATTTT.

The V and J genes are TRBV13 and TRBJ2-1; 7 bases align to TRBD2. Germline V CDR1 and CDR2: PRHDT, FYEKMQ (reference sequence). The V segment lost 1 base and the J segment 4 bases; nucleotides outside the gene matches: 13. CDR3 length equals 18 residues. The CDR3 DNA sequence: TGTGCCAGCAGCTTAGTCGGCTCCGGGACTACAGCTTACAATGAGCAGTTCTTC. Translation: CASSLVGSGTTAYNEQFF.

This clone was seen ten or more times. This CDR3 reads CASSLETFGELFF. CDR3 nucleotides: TGCGCCAGCAGCTTGGAGACTTTTGGGGAGCTGTTTTTT. The J gene is TRBJ2-2, the V gene TRBV5-1; unclear D gene. From germline, CDR1 is SGHRS and CDR2 YFSETQ. V lost 0 bases and J 8 bases, leaving 8 bases between the germline ends. The CDR3 runs to 13 residues.

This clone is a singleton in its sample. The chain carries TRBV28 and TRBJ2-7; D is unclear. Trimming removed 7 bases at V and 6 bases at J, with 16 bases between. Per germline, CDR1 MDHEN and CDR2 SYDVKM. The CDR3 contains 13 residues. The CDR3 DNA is TGTGCCAGCAACGTGGGCGGAGCTTCCGAGCAGTACTTC. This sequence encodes CASNVGGASEQYF.

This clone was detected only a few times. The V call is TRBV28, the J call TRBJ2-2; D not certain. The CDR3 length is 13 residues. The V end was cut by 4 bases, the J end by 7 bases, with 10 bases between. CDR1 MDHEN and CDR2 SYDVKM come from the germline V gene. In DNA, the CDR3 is TGTGCCAGCAGTTCTAGGTCAAACGGGGAGCTGTTTTTT. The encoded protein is CASSSRSNGELFF.

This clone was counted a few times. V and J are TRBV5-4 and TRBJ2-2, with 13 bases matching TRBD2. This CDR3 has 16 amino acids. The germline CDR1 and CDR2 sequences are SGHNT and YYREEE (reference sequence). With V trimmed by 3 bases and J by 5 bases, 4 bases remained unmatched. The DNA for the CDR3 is TGTGCCAGCAGCTGGACTAGCGGGAGCGTGACCGGGGAGCTGTTTTTT. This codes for CASSWTSGSVTGELFF. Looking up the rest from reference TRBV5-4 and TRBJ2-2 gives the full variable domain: ETGVTQSPTHLIKTRGQQVTLRCSSQSGHNTVSWYQQALGQGPQFIFQYYREEENGRGNFPPRFSGLQFPNYSSELNVNALELDDSALYLCASSWTSGSVTGELFFGEGSRLTVL.

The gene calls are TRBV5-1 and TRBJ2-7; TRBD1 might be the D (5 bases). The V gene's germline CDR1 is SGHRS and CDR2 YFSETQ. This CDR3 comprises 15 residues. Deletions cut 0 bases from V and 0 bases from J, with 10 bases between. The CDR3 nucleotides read TGCGCCAGCAGCTTGGTGGCAGACAGCTCCTACGAGCAGTACTTC. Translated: CASSLVADSSYEQYF.

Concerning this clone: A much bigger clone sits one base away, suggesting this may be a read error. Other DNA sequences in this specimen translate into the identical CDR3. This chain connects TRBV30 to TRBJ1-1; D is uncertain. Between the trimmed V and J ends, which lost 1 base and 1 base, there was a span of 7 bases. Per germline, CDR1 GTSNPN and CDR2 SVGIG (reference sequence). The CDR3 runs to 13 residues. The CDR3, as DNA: TGTGCCTGGAGTGGAGCAGCGAACACTGAAGCTTTCTTT. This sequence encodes CAWSGAANTEAFF.

CDR3 DNA sequence: TGTGCCAGCAGCTTAGAATGGACTAGCGGGAGCGAGCAGTACTTC. This translates into CASSLEWTSGSEQYF. The chain is built from TRBV7-2 and TRBJ2-7, with 13 nucleotides matching TRBD2. Germline CDR1 and CDR2: SGHTA and FQGNSA. With V trimmed by 1 base and J by 6 bases, 3 bases remained unmatched. The CDR3 is 15 amino acids.

The CDR3 nucleotides are TGTGCCAGCAGCTCCTCTTTCGGGAGCATGGAGACCCAGTACTTC. It yields the protein CASSSSFGSMETQYF. The gene calls are TRBV5-5 and TRBJ2-5, with a weak D call TRBD2 (6 bases). Deletions cut 3 bases from V and 5 bases from J, with 17 bases between. The length of the CDR3 is 15 residues. Germline CDR1 SGHKS, CDR2 YYEKEE (reference sequence).

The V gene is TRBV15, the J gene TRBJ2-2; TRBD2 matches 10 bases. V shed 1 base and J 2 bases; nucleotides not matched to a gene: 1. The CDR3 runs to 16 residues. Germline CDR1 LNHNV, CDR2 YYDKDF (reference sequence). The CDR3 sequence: CATSRGLAGNTGELFF. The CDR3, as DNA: TGTGCCACCAGCAGAGGACTAGCGGGTAACACCGGGGAGCTGTTTTTT. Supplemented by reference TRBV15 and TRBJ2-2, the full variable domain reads DAMVIQNPRYQVTQFGKPVTLSCSQTLNHNVMYWYQQKSSQAPKLLFHYYDKDFNNEADTPDNFQSRRPNTSFCFLDIRSPGLGDTAMYLCATSRGLAGNTGELFFGEGSRLTVL.

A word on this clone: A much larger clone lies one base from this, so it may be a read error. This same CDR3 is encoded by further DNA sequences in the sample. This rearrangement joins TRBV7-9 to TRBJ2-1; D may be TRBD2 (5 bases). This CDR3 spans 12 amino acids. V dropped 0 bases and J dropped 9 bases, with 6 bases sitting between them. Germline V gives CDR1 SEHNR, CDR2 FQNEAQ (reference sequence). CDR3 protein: CASSLAGSEQFF. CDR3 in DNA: TGTGCCAGCAGCTTAGCGGGGAGTGAGCAGTTCTTC.

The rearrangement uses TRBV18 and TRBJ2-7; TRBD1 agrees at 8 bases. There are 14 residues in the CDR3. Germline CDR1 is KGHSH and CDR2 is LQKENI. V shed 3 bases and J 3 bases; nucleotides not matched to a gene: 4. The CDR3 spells CASSPQDRDYEQYF. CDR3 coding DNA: TGTGCCAGCTCACCTCAGGACAGGGACTACGAGCAGTACTTC.

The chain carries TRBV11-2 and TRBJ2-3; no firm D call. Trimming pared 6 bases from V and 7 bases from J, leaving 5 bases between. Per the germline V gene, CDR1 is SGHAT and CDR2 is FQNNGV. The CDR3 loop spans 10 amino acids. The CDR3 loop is CASSRHTQYF. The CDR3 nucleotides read TGTGCCAGCAGTAGACATACGCAGTATTTT.

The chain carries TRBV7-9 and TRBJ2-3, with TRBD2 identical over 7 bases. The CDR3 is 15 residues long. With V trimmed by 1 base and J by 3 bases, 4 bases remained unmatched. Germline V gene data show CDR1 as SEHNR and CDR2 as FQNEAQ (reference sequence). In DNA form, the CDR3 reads TGTGCCAGCAGCTTAGTTAGCGGGTCAACAGATACGCAGTATTTT. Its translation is CASSLVSGSTDTQYF.

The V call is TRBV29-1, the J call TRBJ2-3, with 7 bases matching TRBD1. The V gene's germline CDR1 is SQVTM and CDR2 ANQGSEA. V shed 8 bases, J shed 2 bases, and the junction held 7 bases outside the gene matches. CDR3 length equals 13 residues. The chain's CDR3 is CSSSGQVTDTQYF. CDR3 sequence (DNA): TGCAGCTCGAGCGGACAGGTCACAGATACGCAGTATTTT.

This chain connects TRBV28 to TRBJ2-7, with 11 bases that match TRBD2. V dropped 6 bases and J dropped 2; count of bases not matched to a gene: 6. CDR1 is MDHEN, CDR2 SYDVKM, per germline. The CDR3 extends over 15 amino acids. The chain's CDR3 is CASRVGTSGTYEQYF. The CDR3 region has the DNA TGTGCCAGCAGGGTCGGGACTAGCGGAACCTACGAGCAGTACTTC. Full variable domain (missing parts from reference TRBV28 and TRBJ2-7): DVKVTQSSRYLVKRTGEKVFLECVQDMDHENMFWYRQDPGLGLRLIYFSYDVKMKEKGDIPEGYSVSREKKERFSLILESASTNQTSMYLCASRVGTSGTYEQYFGPGTRLTVT.